This T cell receptor (beta chain) appears in the sequencing data of a study of T cells in women clearing cervical HPV infection. Germline V gene sequence: CDR1 SGHTA, CDR2 FQGTGA. Trimming removed 2 bases from V and 5 bases from J, with 9 bases in between. The CDR3 totals 13 residues. A note on this clone: Read coverage stops 3 residues before the CDR3 terminus; the germline J gene supplies the remainder.

Clones were sequenced by immunoSEQ multiplex PCR, and TCRdb holds only the in-frame ones, with some missing. The sample table includes about 41,000 clones. The sample taken for sequencing was blood buffy coat. The chain recombines TRBV7-3 with TRBJ2-5; D remains ambiguous. The TCR sequence derives from a woman aged 18-70 years with a cervical HPV16 infection that either progressed to CIN3+ or cleared (not recorded which). CDR3 in amino acids: CASSLEARETQYF. The CDR3 bases that were read are TGTGCCAGCAGCTTAGAAGCCAGGGAGACC.